This entry is about one T cell receptor beta chain. V was pared by 5 bases and J by 1 base, with 15 bases between. CDR1 is MDHEN, CDR2 SYDVKM, per germline. CDR3 length: 16 amino acids. These data belong to a study of T cell responses to AZD1222 COVID-19 vaccine. Study as a whole: Second-dose recipients at about 4 or about 12 weeks were treated as one pooled group.

The repertoire was sequenced with immunoSEQ multiplex PCR; TCRdb's copy has only in-frame clones and lacks some. The sample shows about 130,000 clones, roughly 84% of them seen only once. This receptor was obtained from an adult in good health. This material consisted of peripheral blood, taken on day 0 of AZD1222 vaccination. The chain has TRBV28 and TRBJ1-5; D is perhaps TRBD1 (5 bases). The CDR3 DNA reads as TGTGCCAGCAGTCCGGGCCTAGAGGGGAGCAATCAGCCCCAGCATTTT. It is translated as CASSPGLEGSNQPQHF.